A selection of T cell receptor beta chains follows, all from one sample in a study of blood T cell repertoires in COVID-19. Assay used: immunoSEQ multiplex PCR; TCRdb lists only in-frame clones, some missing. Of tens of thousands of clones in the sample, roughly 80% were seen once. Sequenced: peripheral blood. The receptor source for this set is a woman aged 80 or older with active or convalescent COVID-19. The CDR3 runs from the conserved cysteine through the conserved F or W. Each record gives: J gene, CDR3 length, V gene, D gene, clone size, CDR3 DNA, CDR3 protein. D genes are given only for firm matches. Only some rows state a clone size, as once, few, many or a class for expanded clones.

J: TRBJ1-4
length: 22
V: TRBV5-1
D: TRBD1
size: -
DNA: TGCGCCAGCAGCTTGAGGTTGCTTGGGACAGGGAGAATCGAGGCAACTAATGAAAAACTGTTTTTT
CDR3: CASSLRLLGTGRIEATNEKLFF

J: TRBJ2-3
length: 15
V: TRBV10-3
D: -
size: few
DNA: TGTGCCACCAGGGGGGGGGCTCTGAGCACAGATACGCAGTATTTT
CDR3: CATRGGALSTDTQYF

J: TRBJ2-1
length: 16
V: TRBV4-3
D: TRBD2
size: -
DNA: TGCGCCAGCAGCCAAGCTAGCGGGAGAGGGTACAATGAGCAGTTCTTC
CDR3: CASSQASGRGYNEQFF

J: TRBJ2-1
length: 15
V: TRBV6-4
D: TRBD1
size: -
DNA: TGTGCCAGCAGTGACTCAGGGGGCGCCTACAATGAGCAGTTCTTC
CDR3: CASSDSGGAYNEQFF

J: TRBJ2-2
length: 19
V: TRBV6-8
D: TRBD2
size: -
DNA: TGTGCCAGCAGTAACCGGACTAGGGGACTAGCGGGGGGGTTCGGGGAGCTGTTTTTT
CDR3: CASSNRTRGLAGGFGELFF

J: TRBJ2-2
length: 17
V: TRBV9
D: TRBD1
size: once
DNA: TGTGCCAGCAGCACAGGTGGTCGACAGGGGTACACCGGGGAGCTGTTTTTT
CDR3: CASSTGGRQGYTGELFF

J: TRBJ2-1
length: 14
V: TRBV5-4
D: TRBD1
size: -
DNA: TGTGCCAGCAGCTTGCCAGGGGGCTACAATGAGCAGTTCTTC
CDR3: CASSLPGGYNEQFF

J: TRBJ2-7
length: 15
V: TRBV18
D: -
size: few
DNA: TGTGCCAGCTCACGATCGACAGGGAGGCTTTACGAGCAGTACTTC
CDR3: CASSRSTGRLYEQYF

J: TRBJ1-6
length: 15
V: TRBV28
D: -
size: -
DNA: TGTGCCAGCAGTTCTCCGTTCTCCTATAATTCACCCCTCCACTTT
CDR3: CASSSPFSYNSPLHF

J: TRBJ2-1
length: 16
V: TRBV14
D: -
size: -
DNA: TGTGCCAGCAGCCGGTCGGCAGGGGCCTTCTGGAATGAGCAGTTCTTC
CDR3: CASSRSAGAFWNEQFF

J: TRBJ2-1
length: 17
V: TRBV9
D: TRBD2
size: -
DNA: TGTGCCAGCAGCGTAAAAGATGCGGGAGGAGGTCAGGGTGAGCAGTTCTTC
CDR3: CASSVKDAGGGQGEQFF

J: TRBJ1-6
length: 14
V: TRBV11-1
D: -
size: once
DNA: TGTGCCAGCAGCTTTAGGACAAACAATTCACCCCTCCACTTT
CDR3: CASSFRTNNSPLHF

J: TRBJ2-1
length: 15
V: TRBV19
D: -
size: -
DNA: TGTGCCAGTAGTCCCAGCATAGCGTTGGGCAATGAGCAGTTCTTC
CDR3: CASSPSIALGNEQFF

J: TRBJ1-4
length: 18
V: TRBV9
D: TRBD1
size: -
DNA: TGTGCCAGCAGCGTAGCTCTAGGGCGCCACAGGGGGGGTGAAAAACTGTTTTTT
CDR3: CASSVALGRHRGGEKLFF

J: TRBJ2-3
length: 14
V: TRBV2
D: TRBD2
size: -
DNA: TGTGCCAGCAGGGTTAGCGGGAACACAGATACGCAGTATTTT
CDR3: CASRVSGNTDTQYF

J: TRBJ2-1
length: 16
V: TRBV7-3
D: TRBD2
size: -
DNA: TGTGCCAGCAGCAAAACCCCTAGCGGCGACTACAATGAGCAGTTCTTC
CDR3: CASSKTPSGDYNEQFF

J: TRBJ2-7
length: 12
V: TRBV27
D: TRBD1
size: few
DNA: TGTGCCAGCGGCGACAGGGGGTACGAGCAGTACTTC
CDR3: CASGDRGYEQYF

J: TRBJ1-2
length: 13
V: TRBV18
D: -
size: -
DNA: TGTGCCAGCTCACCTTCGGACAGCTATGGCTACACCTTC
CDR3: CASSPSDSYGYTF

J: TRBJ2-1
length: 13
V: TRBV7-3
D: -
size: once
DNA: TGTGCCAGCAGCTTACTTTTTGGGGGGGAGCAGTTCTTC
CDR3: CASSLLFGGEQFF

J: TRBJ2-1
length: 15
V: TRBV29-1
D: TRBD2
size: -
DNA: TGCAGCGTTCCTTCCTCAGGACTAGCGGGAGATGTGAAGTTCTTC
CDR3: CSVPSSGLAGDVKFF

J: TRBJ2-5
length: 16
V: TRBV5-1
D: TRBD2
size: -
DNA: TGCGCCAGCATCCTGGATGCTAGCGGGGCCCAAGAGACCCAGTACTTC
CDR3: CASILDASGAQETQYF

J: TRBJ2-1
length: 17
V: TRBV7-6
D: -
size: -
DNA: TGTGCCAGCAGCTTAGCCCACGGGCGAACACGGGGGATTGAGCAGTTCTTC
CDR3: CASSLAHGRTRGIEQFF

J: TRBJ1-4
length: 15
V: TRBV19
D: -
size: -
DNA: TGTGCCAGTAGCCCCGACAGATCAACTAATGAAAAACTGTTTTTT
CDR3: CASSPDRSTNEKLFF

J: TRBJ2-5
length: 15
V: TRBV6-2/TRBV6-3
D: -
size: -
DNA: TGTGCCAGCAGCCGCGGAGGGCAGGGACAAGAGACCCAGTACTTC
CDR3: CASSRGGQGQETQYF

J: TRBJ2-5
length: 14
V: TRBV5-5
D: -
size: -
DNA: TGTGCCAGCAGCTTGGTGGGGGGACAAGAGACCCAGTACTTC
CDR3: CASSLVGGQETQYF

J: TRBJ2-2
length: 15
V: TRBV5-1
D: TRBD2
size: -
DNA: TGCGCCAGCAGCTCCGGAGCGGGAGCGACCGGGGAGCTGTTTTTT
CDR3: CASSSGAGATGELFF

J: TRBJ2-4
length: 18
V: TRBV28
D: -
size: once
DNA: TGTGCCAGCAGCAAGGACAGTTCAAACCCCTTAGCCAAAAACATTCAGTACTTC
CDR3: CASSKDSSNPLAKNIQYF

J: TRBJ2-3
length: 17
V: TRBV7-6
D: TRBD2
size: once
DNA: TGTGCCAGCAGCTTAGCTCGGGGGGGGCTAGACCTTAATACGCAGTATTTT
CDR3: CASSLARGGLDLNTQYF

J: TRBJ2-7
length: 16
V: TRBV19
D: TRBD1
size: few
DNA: TGTGCCAGTAGTATAGGTGCAGGGGGAACTACCTACGAGCAGTACTTC
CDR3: CASSIGAGGTTYEQYF

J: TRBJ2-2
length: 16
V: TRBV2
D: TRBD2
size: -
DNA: TGTGCCAGCAGGCTAGCGGGGACTCCGAACACCGGGGAGCTGTTTTTT
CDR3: CASRLAGTPNTGELFF

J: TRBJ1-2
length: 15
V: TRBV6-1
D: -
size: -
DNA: TGTGCCAGCAGTGAAGGGGGGGGAGTCAGATATGGCTACACCTTC
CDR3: CASSEGGGVRYGYTF

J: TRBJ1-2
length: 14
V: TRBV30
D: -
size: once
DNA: TGTGCCTGGAAGCGGGTTCCTGCTGGCTATGGCTACACCTTC
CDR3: CAWKRVPAGYGYTF

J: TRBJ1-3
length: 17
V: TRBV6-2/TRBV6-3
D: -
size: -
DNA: TGTGCCAGCAGTTACTCGGCGACTCGAACCTCTGGAAACACCATATATTTT
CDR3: CASSYSATRTSGNTIYF

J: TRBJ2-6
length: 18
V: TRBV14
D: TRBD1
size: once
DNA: TGTGCCAGCAGCCACCCGGGACAGGCCTCCTCTGGGGCCAACGTCCTGACTTTC
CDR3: CASSHPGQASSGANVLTF

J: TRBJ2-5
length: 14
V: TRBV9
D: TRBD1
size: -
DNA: TGTGCCAGCAGCTCGGGACAGGGCAAGGAGACCCAGTACTTC
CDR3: CASSSGQGKETQYF

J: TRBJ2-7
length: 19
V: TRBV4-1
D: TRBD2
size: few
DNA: TGCGCCAGCAGCCAACTTATCCCCCCTCGCCTAGCGGGAGTCTACGAGCAGTACTTC
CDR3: CASSQLIPPRLAGVYEQYF

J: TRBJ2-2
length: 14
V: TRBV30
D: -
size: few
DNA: TGTGCCTGGAGTGGGGCCCCCACCGCCGGGGAGCTGTTTTTT
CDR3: CAWSGAPTAGELFF

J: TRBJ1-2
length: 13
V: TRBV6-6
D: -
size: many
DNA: TGTGCCAGCAGGGAGACAGCCGGTTATGGCTACACCTTC
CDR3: CASRETAGYGYTF

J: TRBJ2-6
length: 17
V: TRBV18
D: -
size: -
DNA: TGTGCCAGCTCACCTCTGTCCAGGGACTCTGGGGCCAACGTCCTGACTTTC
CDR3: CASSPLSRDSGANVLTF

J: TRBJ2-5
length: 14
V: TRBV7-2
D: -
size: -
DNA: TGTGCCAGCAGCTTAGGGCTAGCCCAAGAGACCCAGTACTTC
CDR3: CASSLGLAQETQYF

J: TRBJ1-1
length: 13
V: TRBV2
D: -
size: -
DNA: TGTGCCAGCAGCGGACAGATGAACACTGAAGCTTTCTTT
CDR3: CASSGQMNTEAFF

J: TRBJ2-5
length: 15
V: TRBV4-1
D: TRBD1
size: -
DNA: TGCGCCAGCAGCCGCGAACAGGGGACGCCTTGGACCCAGTACTTC
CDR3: CASSREQGTPWTQYF